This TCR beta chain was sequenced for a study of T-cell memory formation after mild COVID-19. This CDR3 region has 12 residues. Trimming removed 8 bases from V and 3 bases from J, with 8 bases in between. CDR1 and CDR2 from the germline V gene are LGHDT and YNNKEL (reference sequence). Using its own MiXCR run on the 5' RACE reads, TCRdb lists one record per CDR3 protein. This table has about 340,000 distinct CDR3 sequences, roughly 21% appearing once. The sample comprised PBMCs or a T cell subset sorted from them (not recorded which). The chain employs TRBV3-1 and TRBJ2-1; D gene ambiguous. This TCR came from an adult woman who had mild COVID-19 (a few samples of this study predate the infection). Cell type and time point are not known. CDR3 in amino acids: CASQDDYNEQFF. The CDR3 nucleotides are TGTGCCAGCCAGGACGACTACAATGAGCAGTTCTTC.